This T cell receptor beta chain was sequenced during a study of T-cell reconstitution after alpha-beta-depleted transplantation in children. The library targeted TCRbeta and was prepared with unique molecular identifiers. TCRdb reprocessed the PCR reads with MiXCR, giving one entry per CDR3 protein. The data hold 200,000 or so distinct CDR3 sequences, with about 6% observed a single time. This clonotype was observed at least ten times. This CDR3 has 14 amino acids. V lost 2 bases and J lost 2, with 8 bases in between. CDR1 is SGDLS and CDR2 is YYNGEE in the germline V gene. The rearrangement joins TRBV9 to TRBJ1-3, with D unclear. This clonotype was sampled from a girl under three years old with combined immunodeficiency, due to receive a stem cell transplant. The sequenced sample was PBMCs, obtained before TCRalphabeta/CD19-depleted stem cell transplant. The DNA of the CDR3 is TGTGCCAGCAGCGTTGGAGATACTGGAAACACCATATATTTT. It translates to CASSVGDTGNTIYF.